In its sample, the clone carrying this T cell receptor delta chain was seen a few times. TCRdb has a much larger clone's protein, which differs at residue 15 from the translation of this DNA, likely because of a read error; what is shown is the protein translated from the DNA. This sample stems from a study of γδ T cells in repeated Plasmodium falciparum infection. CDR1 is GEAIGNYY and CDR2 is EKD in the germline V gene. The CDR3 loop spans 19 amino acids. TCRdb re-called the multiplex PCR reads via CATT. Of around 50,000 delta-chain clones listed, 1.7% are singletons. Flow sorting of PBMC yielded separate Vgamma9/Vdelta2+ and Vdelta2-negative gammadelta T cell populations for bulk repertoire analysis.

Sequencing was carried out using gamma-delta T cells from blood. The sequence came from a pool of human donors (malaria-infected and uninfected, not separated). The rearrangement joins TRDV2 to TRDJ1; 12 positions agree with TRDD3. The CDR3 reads CACDTVRLGDTVNTGKLIF. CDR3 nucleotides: TGTGCCTGTGACACCGTTCGACTGGGGGATACAGTGAACACCGGTAAACTCATCTTT.